Listed below are T cell receptor beta chains from one sample, sequenced in a study of Graves' ophthalmopathy and Graves' hyperthyroidism. A single record per CDR3 protein comes from TCRdb applying MiXCR to the multiplex PCR reads. Of 360,000 or so distinct CDR3 sequences listed, approximately 16% are singletons. The sequencing sample was made of peripheral blood. These receptors all come from a woman aged 18-29 years with Graves' ophthalmopathy. Each CDR3 is given with its conserved first and last residue. A D gene is named only where the DNA matches it firmly. Size tells how often a clone was seen, or its class if it is expanded.

abundance	v_gene	d_gene	j_gene	CDR3nt	CDR3aa
many	TRBV4-3	.	TRBJ2-7	TGCGCCAGCAGCCAAACCGGAAACGAGCAGTACTTC	CASSQTGNEQYF
many	TRBV6-2/TRBV6-3	.	TRBJ1-5	TGTGCCAGCAGCCCTCGATCTCCGGTTGATCAGCCCCAGCATTTT	CASSPRSPVDQPQHF
many	TRBV5-1	.	TRBJ1-2	TGCGCCAGCAGCAACGGACAGATTTCTCCTAACTATGGCTACACCTTC	CASSNGQISPNYGYTF
many	TRBV19	.	TRBJ1-2	TGTGCCAGTAGTAGAGACAGGCTTGACTATGGCTACACCTTC	CASSRDRLDYGYTF
many	TRBV10-2	.	TRBJ2-7	TGCGCCAGCAGTGAGTCCCTCCAAGGGCAGTACTTC	CASSESLQGQYF
few	TRBV7-9	.	TRBJ1-3	TGTGCCAGCAGCTTAGGGACCCCCGCCGGAAACACCATATATTTT	CASSLGTPAGNTIYF
many	TRBV29-1	.	TRBJ1-1	TGCAGCGTTGCTCTCGGGGGACGCAGCACTGAAGCTTTCTTT	CSVALGGRSTEAFF
many	TRBV19	.	TRBJ1-1	TGTGCCAGTACCGTGACAGTGAACACTGAAGCTTTCTTT	CASTVTVNTEAFF
many	TRBV6-1	TRBD1	TRBJ1-1	TGTGCCAGCAGTCAAGACAGGGGACGAGGCACTGAAGCTTTCTTT	CASSQDRGRGTEAFF
many	TRBV5-1	.	TRBJ1-1	TGCGCCAGCAGCGCCGGAGAGGACACTGAAGCTTTCTTT	CASSAGEDTEAFF